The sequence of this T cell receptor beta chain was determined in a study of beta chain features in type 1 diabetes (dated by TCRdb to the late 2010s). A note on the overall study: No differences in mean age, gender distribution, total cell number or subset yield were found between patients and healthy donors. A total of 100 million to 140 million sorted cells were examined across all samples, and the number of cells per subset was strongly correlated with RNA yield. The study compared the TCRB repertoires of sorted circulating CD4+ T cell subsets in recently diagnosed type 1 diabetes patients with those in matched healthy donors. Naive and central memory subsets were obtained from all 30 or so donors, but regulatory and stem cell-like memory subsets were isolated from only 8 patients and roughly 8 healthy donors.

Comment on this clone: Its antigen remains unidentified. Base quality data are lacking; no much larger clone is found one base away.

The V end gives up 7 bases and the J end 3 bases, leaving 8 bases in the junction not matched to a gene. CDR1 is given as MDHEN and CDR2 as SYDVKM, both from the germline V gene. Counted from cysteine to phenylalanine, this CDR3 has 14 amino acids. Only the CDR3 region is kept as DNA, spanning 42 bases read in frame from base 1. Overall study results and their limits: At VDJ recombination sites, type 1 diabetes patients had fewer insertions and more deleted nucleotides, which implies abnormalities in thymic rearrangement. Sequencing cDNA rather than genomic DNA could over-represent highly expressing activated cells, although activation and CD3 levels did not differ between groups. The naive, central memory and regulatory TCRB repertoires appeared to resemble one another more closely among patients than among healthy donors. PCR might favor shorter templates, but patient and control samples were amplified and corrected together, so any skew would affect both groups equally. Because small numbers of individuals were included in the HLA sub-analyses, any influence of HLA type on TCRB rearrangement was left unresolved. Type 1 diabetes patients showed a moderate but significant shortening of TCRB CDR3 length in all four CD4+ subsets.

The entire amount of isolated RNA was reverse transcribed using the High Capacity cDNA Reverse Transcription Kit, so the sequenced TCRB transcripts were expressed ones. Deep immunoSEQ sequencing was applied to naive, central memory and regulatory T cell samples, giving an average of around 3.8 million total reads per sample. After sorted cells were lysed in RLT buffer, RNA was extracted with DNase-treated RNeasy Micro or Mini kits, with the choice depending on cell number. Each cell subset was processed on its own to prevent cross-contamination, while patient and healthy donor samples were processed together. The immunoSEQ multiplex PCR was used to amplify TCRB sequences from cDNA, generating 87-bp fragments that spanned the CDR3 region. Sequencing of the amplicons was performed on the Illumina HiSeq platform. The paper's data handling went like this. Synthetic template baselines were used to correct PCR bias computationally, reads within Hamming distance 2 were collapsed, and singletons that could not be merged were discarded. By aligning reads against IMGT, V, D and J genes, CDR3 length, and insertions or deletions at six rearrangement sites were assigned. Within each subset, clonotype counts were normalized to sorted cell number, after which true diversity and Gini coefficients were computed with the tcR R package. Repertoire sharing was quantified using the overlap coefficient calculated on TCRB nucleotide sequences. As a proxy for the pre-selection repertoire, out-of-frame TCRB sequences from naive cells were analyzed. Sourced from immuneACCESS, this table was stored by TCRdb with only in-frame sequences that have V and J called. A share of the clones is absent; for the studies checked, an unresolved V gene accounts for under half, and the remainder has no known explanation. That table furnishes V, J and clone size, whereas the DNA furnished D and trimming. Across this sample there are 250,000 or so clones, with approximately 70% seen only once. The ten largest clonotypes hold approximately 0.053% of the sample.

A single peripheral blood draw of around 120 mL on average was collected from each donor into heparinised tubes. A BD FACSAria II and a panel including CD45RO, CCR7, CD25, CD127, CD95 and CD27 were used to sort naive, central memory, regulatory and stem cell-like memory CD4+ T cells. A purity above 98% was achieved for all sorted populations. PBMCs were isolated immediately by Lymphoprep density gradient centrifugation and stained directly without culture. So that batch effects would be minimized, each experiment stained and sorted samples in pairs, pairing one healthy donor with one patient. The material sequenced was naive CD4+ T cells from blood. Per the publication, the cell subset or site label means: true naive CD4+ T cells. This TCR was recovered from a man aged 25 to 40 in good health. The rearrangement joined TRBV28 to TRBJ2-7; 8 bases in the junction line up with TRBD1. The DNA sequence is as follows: TGTGCCAGCAACACTCCCGGGACAGGCTACGAGCAGTACTTC. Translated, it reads CASNTPGTGYEQYF.